This section outlines one TCR beta chain sequence together with its context. The CDR3 extends over 19 amino acids. This sample is part of a study of blood T cell repertoires in COVID-19. Study overall: Collection of acute and convalescent COVID-19 samples took place in the United States, Italy and Spain.

Profiled with immunoSEQ multiplex PCR; TCRdb holds only in-frame clones, not every one. The table has some 90,000 clones, approximately 86% seen once. This clonotype was obtained from a woman aged 80 or older with acute or convalescent COVID-19. Sequences were obtained from peripheral blood. V usage is TRBV12-2 and J usage is TRBJ1-1; the D call of TRBD1 is as the table states it, not checked on the DNA. TRBV12-2 is reported as a pseudogene. The CDR3 sequence is CASRLDPRGPLMENTEAFF. The DNA for the CDR3 is TGTGCAAGTCGCTTAGACCCCAGGGGGCCATTAATGGAGAACACTGAAGCTTTCTTT.